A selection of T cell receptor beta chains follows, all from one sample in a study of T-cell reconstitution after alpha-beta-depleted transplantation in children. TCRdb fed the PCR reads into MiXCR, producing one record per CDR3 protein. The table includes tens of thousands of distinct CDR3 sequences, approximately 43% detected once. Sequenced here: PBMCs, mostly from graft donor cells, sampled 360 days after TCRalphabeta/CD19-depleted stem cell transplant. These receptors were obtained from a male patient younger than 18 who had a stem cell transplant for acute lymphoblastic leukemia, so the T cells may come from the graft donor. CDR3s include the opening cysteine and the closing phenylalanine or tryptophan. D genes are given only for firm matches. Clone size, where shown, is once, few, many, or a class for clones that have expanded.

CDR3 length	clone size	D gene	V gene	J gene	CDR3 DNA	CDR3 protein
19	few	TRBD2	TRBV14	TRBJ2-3	TGTGCCAGCAGCCAAGTCCAACTAGCGGGGGGGACCCGCACAGATACGCAGTATTTT	CASSQVQLAGGTRTDTQYF
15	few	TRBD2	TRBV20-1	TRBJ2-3	TGCAGTGCTTCAGGGGCTAGCGGGAGCACAGATACGCAGTATTTT	CSASGASGSTDTQYF
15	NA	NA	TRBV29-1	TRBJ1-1	TGCAGCGTTGAAGCCGGTTGGGGGGCCGGTACTGAAGCTTTCTTT	CSVEAGWGAGTEAFF
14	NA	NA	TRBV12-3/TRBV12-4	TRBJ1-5	TGTGCCAGCAGTGATGACAGCAGCAATCAGCCCCAGCATTTT	CASSDDSSNQPQHF
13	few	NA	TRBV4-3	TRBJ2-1	TGCGCCAGCAGCCCCGACTTAGGGTCCCCCCCGTTCTTC	CASSPDLGSPPFF
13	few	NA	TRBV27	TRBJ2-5	TGTGCCAGCAGCCTTGGGCTCCAAGAGACCCAGTACTTC	CASSLGLQETQYF
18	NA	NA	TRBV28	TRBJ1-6	TGTGCCAGCAGTTTCCTCCCCTCAGAGGTGGATTATAATTCACCCCTCCACTTT	CASSFLPSEVDYNSPLHF
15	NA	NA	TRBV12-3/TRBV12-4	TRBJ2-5	TGTGCCAGCAGCCAGATCCAGGGACCGGGGGAGACCCAGTACTTC	CASSQIQGPGETQYF
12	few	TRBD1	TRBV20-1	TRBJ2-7	TGCAGTGCCAAGGACAGGGGCTACGAGCAGTACTTC	CSAKDRGYEQYF
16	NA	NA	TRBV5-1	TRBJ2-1	TGCGCCAGCAGCTTTGGTCAGTGGGAGGTCTCCAATGAGCAGTTCTTC	CASSFGQWEVSNEQFF
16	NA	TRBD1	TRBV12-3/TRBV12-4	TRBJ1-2	TGTGCCAGCAGCCGGGGACAGGGGTCTTCTAACTATGGCTACACCTTC	CASSRGQGSSNYGYTF
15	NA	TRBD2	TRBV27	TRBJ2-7	TGTGCCACCAGCGGGACGACTAGCGGATCCTACGAGCAGTACTTC	CATSGTTSGSYEQYF
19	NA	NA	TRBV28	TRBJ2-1	TGTGCCAGCAGTCTAACCTTTAGACTGGGCCTACTGGTCCACAATGAGCAGTTCTTC	CASSLTFRLGLLVHNEQFF
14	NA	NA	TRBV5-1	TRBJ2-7	TGCGCCAGCAGCTTGGCCATGAGAACCGGCGAGCAGTACTTC	CASSLAMRTGEQYF
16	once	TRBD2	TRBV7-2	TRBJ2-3	TGTGCCAGCAGCCGGACTAGCGGGATCAGTACAGATACGCAGTATTTT	CASSRTSGISTDTQYF
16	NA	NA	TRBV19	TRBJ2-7	TGTACCAGTAGTATAGGAGTGACGGGGGAGCGGCGTGAGCAGTACTTC	CTSSIGVTGERREQYF
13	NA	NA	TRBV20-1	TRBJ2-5	TGCAGCCGGCGGAGAGCGATCCAAGAGACCCAGTACTTC	CSRRRAIQETQYF
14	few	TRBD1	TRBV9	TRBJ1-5	TGTGCCAGCAGCCTGGGACAGGGAACTCAGCCCCAGCATTTT	CASSLGQGTQPQHF
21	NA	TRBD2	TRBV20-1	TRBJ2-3	TGCAGTGCTAGAGGCACCAGGATTCTAGCGGGAGAAGTGTTTGGGACAGATACGCAGTATTTT	CSARGTRILAGEVFGTDTQYF
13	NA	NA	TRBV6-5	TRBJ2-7	TGTGCCAGCAGTTACACCTCTCAGGACGAGCAGTACTTC	CASSYTSQDEQYF
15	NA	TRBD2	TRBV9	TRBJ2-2	TGTGCCAGCAGCGTAGCTAGCGGGGGGGCCGGGGAGCTGTTTTTT	CASSVASGGAGELFF
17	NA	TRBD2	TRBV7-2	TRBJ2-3	TGTGCCAGCAGCCCCCGGAGGAGCGGGGGGTTGAAAGATACGCAGTATTTT	CASSPRRSGGLKDTQYF
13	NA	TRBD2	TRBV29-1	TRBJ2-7	TGCAGCGTCCGAAGGGGACTAGCACACGAGCAGTACTTC	CSVRRGLAHEQYF
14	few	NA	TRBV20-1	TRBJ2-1	TGCAGTGCTAGAGATCGTCAGGAGGGTAGGGAGCAGTTCTTC	CSARDRQEGREQFF
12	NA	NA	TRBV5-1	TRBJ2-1	TGCGCCAGCAGCCCCGAGATTAATGAGCAGTTCTTC	CASSPEINEQFF
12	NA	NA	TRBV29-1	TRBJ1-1	TGCAGCGTTGCAGGGATCAACACTGAAGCTTTCTTT	CSVAGINTEAFF
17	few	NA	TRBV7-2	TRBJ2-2	TGTGCCAGCAGCTTAAGGGTGCGCAATGGGAACACCGGGGAGCTGTTTTTT	CASSLRVRNGNTGELFF
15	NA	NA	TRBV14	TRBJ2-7	TGTGCCAGCAGCCAAGGAGTGTTCAACTCCTACGAGCAGTACTTC	CASSQGVFNSYEQYF
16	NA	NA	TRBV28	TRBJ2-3	TGTGCCAGCAGTTTATTGGGGACTTTTAGCACAGATACGCAGTATTTT	CASSLLGTFSTDTQYF
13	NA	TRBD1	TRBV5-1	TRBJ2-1	TGCGCCAGCAGCTGGGACAGTTACAATGAGCAGTTCTTC	CASSWDSYNEQFF
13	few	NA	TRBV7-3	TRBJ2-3	TGTGCCAGCAGCTTGACGGGAGTCGATACGCAGTATTTT	CASSLTGVDTQYF
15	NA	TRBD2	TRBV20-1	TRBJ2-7	TGCAGTGCTAGAGATCCCCTAGCGGTATCCTACGAGCAGTACTTC	CSARDPLAVSYEQYF
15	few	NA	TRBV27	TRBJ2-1	TGTGCCAGCAGTTACCAGGGGAGCTCCTACAATGAGCAGTTCTTC	CASSYQGSSYNEQFF
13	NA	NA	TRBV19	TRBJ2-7	TGTGCCAGTAGTATTCAGGTTTCCTACGAGCAGTACTTC	CASSIQVSYEQYF
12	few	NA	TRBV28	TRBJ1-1	TGTGCCAGCAAAGTCCTGAACACTGAAGCTTTCTTT	CASKVLNTEAFF
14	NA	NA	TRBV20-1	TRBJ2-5	TGCAGTGCTCGACTGGGCCCCCTAAGTCTGACCCAGTACTTC	CSARLGPLSLTQYF
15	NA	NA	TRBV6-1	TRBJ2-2	TGTGCCAGCAGTGAAAACAGGGCGTACACCGGGGAGCTGTTTTTT	CASSENRAYTGELFF
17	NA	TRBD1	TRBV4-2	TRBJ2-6	TGTGCCAGCAGCCAAGTTACAGGGGGCTCTGGGGCCAACGTCCTGACTTTC	CASSQVTGGSGANVLTF
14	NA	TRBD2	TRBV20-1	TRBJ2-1	TGCAGTGCTTATCCGGGACTAACTTCCAATGAGCAGTTCTTC	CSAYPGLTSNEQFF
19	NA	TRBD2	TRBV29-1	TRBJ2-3	TGCAGCGTAGAAGAGACTAGCGGGAGTATGGCCAAAAGCACAGATACGCAGTATTTT	CSVEETSGSMAKSTDTQYF
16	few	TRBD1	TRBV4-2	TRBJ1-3	TGTGCCAGCAGCCAACCTGACAGGGACTCTGGAAACACCATATATTTT	CASSQPDRDSGNTIYF
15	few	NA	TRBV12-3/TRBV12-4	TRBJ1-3	TGTGCCAGCAGTTGGGGGGGCACGGGCGGAAACACCATATATTTT	CASSWGGTGGNTIYF
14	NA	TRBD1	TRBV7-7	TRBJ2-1	TGTGCCAGCAGCCAGACCGGGACAGGGTTAGAGCAGTTCTTC	CASSQTGTGLEQFF
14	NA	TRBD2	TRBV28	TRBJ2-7	TGTGCCAGCAGCCGTCCTCAACTAGCGGGAGAGCAGTACTTC	CASSRPQLAGEQYF
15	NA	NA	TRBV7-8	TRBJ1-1	TGTGCCAGCAGCTTAGGACGGACGGTGAACACTGAAGCTTTCTTT	CASSLGRTVNTEAFF
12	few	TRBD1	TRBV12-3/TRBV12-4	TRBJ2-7	TGTGCCAGCGCCAGGGGGTCCTACGAGCAGTACTTC	CASARGSYEQYF
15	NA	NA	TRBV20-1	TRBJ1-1	TGCAGTGCTAATTTAAACAAGGTGGGAGGCACTGAAGCTTTCTTT	CSANLNKVGGTEAFF